The rows below give T cell receptor beta chains drawn from one sample of a study of beta chain features in type 1 diabetes. Using immunoSEQ multiplex PCR, the repertoire was profiled, and TCRdb retains in-frame clones only, with some absent. The data show 25,000 to 30,000 clones, roughly 45% seen once. The sample taken for sequencing was stem cell memory CD4+ T cells from blood. All receptors derive from a man under 40 with type 1 diabetes. Both conserved end residues are part of each CDR3. The D gene is left open where the match is weak. Where a row states a size, it is once, few, many or the class of an expanded clone; other rows omit it.

TRBD2	TRBJ2-1	NA	15	TRBV11-1	TGTGCCAGCAGCTTTAGCGGGAGGGCCAGGAATGAGCAGTTCTTC	CASSFSGRARNEQFF
NA	TRBJ2-2	NA	14	TRBV11-2	TGTGCCAGCAGGAGAGGTCTCGGGGTAGGGGAGCTGTTTTTT	CASRRGLGVGELFF
TRBD1	TRBJ2-2	NA	15	TRBV5-1	TGCGCCAGCAGCCCCCGAGGGGGCGATACCGGGGAGCTGTTTTTT	CASSPRGGDTGELFF
TRBD1	TRBJ1-2	NA	16	TRBV6-5	TGTGCCAGCAGTTACTCGGGACAGGGAGCTAACTATGGCTACACCTTC	CASSYSGQGANYGYTF
TRBD1	TRBJ2-3	few	15	TRBV7-9	TGTGCCAGCAGCGTCCGACAGGGTGACACAGATACGCAGTATTTT	CASSVRQGDTDTQYF
NA	TRBJ2-7	few	13	TRBV5-4	TGTGCCAGCAGCTCGGGGACTGGGCACGAGCAGTACTTC	CASSSGTGHEQYF
NA	TRBJ2-5	NA	15	TRBV5-1	TGCGCCACCACCGCCGAGGGATCTAGCTTGGAGACCCAGTACTTC	CATTAEGSSLETQYF
NA	TRBJ2-4	NA	12	TRBV11-2	TGTGCCAGCAGCTTAGGGGGGGGCGGGCGGTACTTC	CASSLGGGGRYF
TRBD1	TRBJ2-7	NA	13	TRBV12-5	TGTGCTAGTGGGGGGACAGGGAGGAGCGAGCAGTACTTC	CASGGTGRSEQYF
NA	TRBJ2-1	few	11	TRBV29-1	TGCAGCGTTACTACTTACAATGAGCAGTTCTTC	CSVTTYNEQFF
TRBD1	TRBJ2-2	NA	15	TRBV10-3	TGTGCCATAGGACGACAGGGACCGAACACCGGGGAGCTGTTTTTT	CAIGRQGPNTGELFF
TRBD2	TRBJ2-7	once	12	TRBV23-1	TGCGCCAGCCCCCGGGGGGGGTGTGAGCAGTACTTC	CASPRGGCEQYF
NA	TRBJ1-4	NA	18	TRBV19	TGTGCCAGTAGTATCCCCCCCAGGATGGGGGGAACTAATGAAAAACTGTTTTTT	CASSIPPRMGGTNEKLFF
TRBD1	TRBJ1-6	NA	14	TRBV11-2	TGTGCCAGCAGCCCAGGGGGAGATAATTCACCCCTCCACTTT	CASSPGGDNSPLHF
NA	TRBJ2-3	NA	14	TRBV5-4	TGTGCCAGCAGCTTGGCCCAGAGCACAGATACGCAGTATTTT	CASSLAQSTDTQYF
NA	TRBJ1-3	NA	16	TRBV11-3	TGTGCCAGCAGCGTGGGACTCCTACTCGGAGGAAACACCATATATTTT	CASSVGLLLGGNTIYF
TRBD1	TRBJ2-5	NA	15	TRBV5-5	TGTGCCAGCAGCCCACTACAGGGGGCTTGGGAGACCCAGTACTTC	CASSPLQGAWETQYF
TRBD1	TRBJ2-1	NA	13	TRBV19	TGTGCCAGTATGGGACAGGGAGGCAATGAGCAGTTCTTC	CASMGQGGNEQFF
TRBD1	TRBJ2-1	few	16	TRBV7-2	TGTGCCAGCAACCAATGGGGGACAGGGGCTGAGGATGAGCAGTTCTTC	CASNQWGTGAEDEQFF
NA	TRBJ2-3	NA	14	TRBV6-6	TGTGCCAGCAGTTACTCGGGGGCGGGAGCTACGCAGTATTTT	CASSYSGAGATQYF
NA	TRBJ2-2	NA	14	TRBV2	TGTGCCAGCAGTGAAATGCGGGGCGCCGGGGAGCTGTTTTTT	CASSEMRGAGELFF
NA	TRBJ2-3	NA	15	TRBV6-5	TGTGCCAGCAGTTACTCGGGGCAGGGGTCAGATACGCAGTATTTT	CASSYSGQGSDTQYF
TRBD2	TRBJ2-3	few	18	TRBV4-2	TGTGCCAGCAGATCCTTTGGACTAGCGGGGGGGCGAGGAGATACGCAGTATTTT	CASRSFGLAGGRGDTQYF
TRBD1	TRBJ1-1	NA	16	TRBV5-1	TGCGCCAGCAGCGGCCGTGACAGGGGAATGAACACTGAAGCTTTCTTT	CASSGRDRGMNTEAFF
NA	TRBJ2-1	NA	15	TRBV5-6	TGTGCCAGCAGCTTGGGACAGGTATCCTACAATGAGCAGTTCTTC	CASSLGQVSYNEQFF
NA	TRBJ1-4	few	13	TRBV2	TGTGCCAGCATCCTCCCAGGTCGCGGACTTTTGTTTTTT	CASILPGRGLLFF
NA	TRBJ1-2	NA	15	TRBV15	TGTGCCACCAGCAGAGATTCGACAGGTTCCAGTGGCTACACCTTC	CATSRDSTGSSGYTF